The source of this T cell receptor (beta chain) is a study of post-analysis software for immune sequencing data. Unique molecular identifiers had been added to the TCR beta cDNA libraries. One entry per CDR3 protein results from TCRdb running MiXCR on the PCR reads. Of 650,000 to 850,000 distinct CDR3 sequences listed, 40% to 55% are singletons. This clonotype appeared a single time. The sample was blood. This clonotype originated in a girl aged 10 to 17 with multiple sclerosis.

The CDR3 loop reads CASSRQSGYGYTF. CDR3 nucleotide sequence: TGTGCCAGCTCAAGACAGAGTGGATATGGCTACACCTTC. The V and J genes are TRBV6-1 and TRBJ1-2, with a weak D call TRBD1 (5 bases). The CDR3 is made up of 13 amino acids. V dropped 8 bases and J dropped 5 bases, with 15 bases sitting between them. Germline assignment: CDR1 MNHNS and CDR2 SASEGT.